This entry is about one T cell receptor (beta chain). Clones were read by immunoSEQ multiplex PCR, and TCRdb kept only the in-frame ones, dropping some. The repertoire holds more than 55,000 clones, with roughly nine tenths as singletons. The data stem from a study of T cell changes during pregnancy in multiple sclerosis. Germline-derived CDR1 and CDR2 are GTSNPN and SVGIG (reference sequence). V shed 2 bases and J 2 bases; nucleotides not matched to a gene: 2. This CDR3 has 16 residues. The sample here was peripheral blood, taken in the second trimester of pregnancy. This sequence was found in a female donor with multiple sclerosis, enrolled in a pregnancy study. This chain connects TRBV30 to TRBJ2-5; 16 bases are shared with TRBD2. DNA of the CDR3: TGTGCCTGGAGTCCGGGACTAGCGGGGGGGCAAGAGACCCAGTACTTC. Translation gives CAWSPGLAGGQETQYF.